Listed below are T cell receptor beta chains from one sample, sequenced in a study of tumor and adjacent non-tumor tissue in lung cancer. In TCRdb, the multiplex PCR reads were re-called with MiXCR into one record per CDR3 protein. The sample yields roughly 75,000 distinct CDR3 sequences, around 74% seen once. The sample taken for sequencing was lung tumor tissue. The receptors originated from a woman aged 45-65 years with non-small cell lung cancer. The CDR3 runs from the conserved cysteine through the conserved F or W. The D gene is left open where the match is weak. The size field is filled for only some rows; it gives once, few, many or a size class.

clone_size j_call d_call v_call cdr3_aa cdr3_nt
NA TRBJ2-7 NA TRBV5-4 CAGSGGVTYEQYF TGTGCCGGCAGCGGTGGAGTGACCTACGAGCAGTACTTC
NA TRBJ2-2 TRBD1 TRBV4-1 CASSLLGQGGGTGELFF TGCGCCAGCAGCCTCTTGGGACAGGGTGGTGGCACAGGGGAGCTGTTTTTT
NA TRBJ2-5 NA TRBV6-5 CACSPFPARFKEAQYF TGTGCCTGCAGTCCTTTCCCGGCCAGGTTCAAAGAGGCCCAGTACTTC
NA TRBJ2-7 NA TRBV10-2 CASSTGSSYEQYF TGCGCCAGCAGTACCGGTAGCTCCTACGAGCAATACTTC
NA TRBJ2-7 NA TRBV12-3/TRBV12-4 CASSPGVGVEWYF TGTGCCAGCAGCCCGGGGGTGGGGGTCGAGTGGTACTTC
NA TRBJ2-3 TRBD2 TRBV4-1 CANEGGRSDTQYF TGCGCCAATGAGGGCGGGAGATCTGATACGCAGTATTTT
NA TRBJ1-2 NA TRBV29-1 CNVEDPAGLWGYTF TGCAACGTTGAAGATCCTGCAGGGCTATGGGGCTACACCTTC
NA TRBJ2-3 TRBD2 TRBV12-3/TRBV12-4 CASSLVTSARDTQFF TGTGCCAGTAGCCTTGTGACTAGCGCGAGAGATACGCAGTTTTTT
NA TRBJ2-7 TRBD2 TRBV20-1 CSARGGLAGILYERDF TGCAGTGCTAGGGGGGGACTAGCGGGAATCCTCTACGAGCGAGACTTC
NA TRBJ2-2 NA TRBV11-2 CGSSFEDTGELFF TGTGGCAGCAGTTTCGAGGACACCGGGGAGCTGTTTTTT
NA TRBJ1-2 NA TRBV29-1 CSVDGTGSGKSYTF TGCAGCGTTGACGGAACAGGGAGTGGAAAAAGCTACACCTTC
NA TRBJ1-1 NA TRBV5-6 CVSSWGPCQANTEAFF TGTGTCAGCAGCTGGGGGCCATGTCAAGCAAACACTGAAGCTTTCTTT
many TRBJ2-2 TRBD2 TRBV29-1 CSIRTRTGELFF TGCAGCATCCGGACTAGAACCGGGGAGCTGTTTTTT
NA TRBJ2-4 NA TRBV5-6 CASSLGGMGSKNIQYF TGTGCCAGTAGCTTGGGCGGGATGGGATCCAAAAACATTCAGTACTTC
many TRBJ2-5 NA TRBV6-1 CASSAGSQGKEAQYF TGTGCCAGCAGTGCAGGTTCACAGGGAAAAGAGGCCCAGTACTTC
large TRBJ1-5 NA TRBV11-2 CASSLENGGAQHF TGTGCCAGCAGCTTAGAGAACGGGGGGGCCCAGCATTTT
many TRBJ1-5 TRBD1 TRBV6-1 CASSDRQGRRPQHF TGTGCCAGCAGTGACAGACAGGGAAGGAGGCCCCAGCATTTT
NA TRBJ2-2 NA TRBV29-1 CSAEAGSNTGELFF TGTAGCGCCGAAGCGGGTTCGAACACCGGGGAGCTGTTTTTT
NA TRBJ1-2 TRBD1 TRBV29-1 CSVGGGNAYGYTF TGCAGCGTGGGAGGGGGCAATGCATATGGCTACACCTTC
NA TRBJ1-2 NA TRBV6-1 CAGSGLTSYGYTF TGTGCCGGCAGTGGCCTGACAAGCTATGGCTACACCTTC
NA TRBJ2-1 TRBD2 TRBV20-1 CSVPLQRDSNEQFF TGCAGTGTTCCTCTACAGCGGGACTCCAATGAGCAGTTCTTC
many TRBJ1-1 TRBD1 TRBV29-1 CSVEGQGSAFF TGCAGCGTTGAGGGACAGGGATCAGCTTTCTTT